This T cell receptor beta chain was observed in a study of blood T cells in healthy people across ages. This clonotype turned up a few times. The authors ran a second PCR of roughly 6 to 12 cycles using a sample-barcoded 5' primer and a J-beta primer mix. MiXCR, run by TCRdb on the 5' RACE reads, gives a single entry per CDR3 protein. Among 700,000 or so distinct CDR3 sequences listed, around 41% were seen once. The CDR3 length is 17 residues. V dropped 2 bases and J dropped 1 base, with 15 bases sitting between them. Germline values: CDR1 MNHEY, CDR2 SVGEGT. The clonotype comes from a man at least 80 years old in good health. Material: blood. V usage is TRBV6-2 or TRBV6-3 and J usage is TRBJ2-1; perhaps D is TRBD1 or TRBD2 (5 bases each). This CDR3 reads CASSYVEAGASYNEQFF. The DNA of the CDR3 is TGTGCCAGCAGTTACGTCGAGGCCGGGGCATCCTACAATGAGCAGTTCTTC.